Listed below are T cell receptor beta chains from one sample, sequenced in a study of blood T cell repertoires in COVID-19. TCRdb's copy holds only in-frame clones and misses some; the assay was immunoSEQ multiplex PCR. The sample lists about 97,000 clones, about 85% occurring once. Sequencing was performed on peripheral blood. The source is a man aged 50 to 59 with active COVID-19. Both conserved end residues are part of each CDR3. A D gene is named only where the DNA matches it firmly. Expanded clones get a size class; other rows say once, few or many, or leave the size out.

TRBJ1-2,-,14,TRBV11-2,-,CASSTSRVNYGYTF
TRBJ1-1,-,14,TRBV5-1,-,CASSSDAGNTEAFF
TRBJ2-5,-,15,TRBV9,-,CASSVASGLRETQYF
TRBJ2-3,-,16,TRBV3-1/TRBV3-2,-,CASSPRGGWGTDTQYF
TRBJ2-5,TRBD2,16,TRBV7-2,-,CASSLGQRGGWETQYF
TRBJ1-2,TRBD1,13,TRBV6-5,-,CASSLQGAGGYTF
TRBJ2-7,-,16,TRBV27,-,CASSPFSGRQRGEQYF
TRBJ2-5,TRBD2,16,TRBV5-1,-,CASSSGLAGPQETQYF
TRBJ2-3,-,14,TRBV4-1,-,CASSRGESTDTQYF
TRBJ2-5,TRBD1,16,TRBV25-1,-,CASSESQGDARETQYF
TRBJ1-5,TRBD1,17,TRBV4-1,-,CASSRGPSQGSNQPQHF
TRBJ1-1,TRBD1,13,TRBV2,-,CASSGTGRTEAFF
TRBJ1-2,-,14,TRBV6-2/TRBV6-3,-,CASSIVRGRSGYTF
TRBJ1-1,-,13,TRBV19,-,CASSHSGGSEAFF
TRBJ1-1,-,14,TRBV6-2/TRBV6-3,-,CASSFDTPNTEAFF
TRBJ1-3,-,16,TRBV9,once,CASSVRVTGYGNTIYF
TRBJ2-2,-,15,TRBV5-5,-,CASSLTTLNTGELFF
TRBJ2-2,TRBD2,16,TRBV4-3,few,CASSHLTSGGAGELFF
TRBJ1-1,-,12,TRBV2,once,CASNIRGTEAFF
TRBJ2-6,-,14,TRBV7-3,-,CASSFSSGANVLTF
TRBJ2-5,TRBD2,16,TRBV4-1,-,CASSQERLAVQETQYF
TRBJ2-5,TRBD2,15,TRBV11-2,-,CASSSPGLAGRTQYF
TRBJ2-5,-,16,TRBV4-2,-,CASSYPRETRQETQYF
TRBJ1-6,-,15,TRBV6-6,-,CASRPGQNYNSPLHF
TRBJ1-2,TRBD1,17,TRBV5-1,few,CASSPGTGGGIGYGYTF
TRBJ2-3,-,12,TRBV5-1,-,CASSSGTDTQYF
TRBJ1-5,-,15,TRBV19,-,CASSIRTGANQPQHF
TRBJ2-5,-,14,TRBV10-1,-,CASYARLGEETQYF
TRBJ2-1,TRBD1,12,TRBV4-3,-,CASSHDRGVQFF
TRBJ2-5,TRBD2,17,TRBV4-1,-,CASSRQAASGGQETQYF
TRBJ2-7,-,13,TRBV7-9,-,CASNRGLRDEQYF
TRBJ2-1,TRBD1,15,TRBV5-1,-,CASKLGQTSYNEQFF
TRBJ2-1,-,13,TRBV5-1,-,CASSGGQINEQFF
TRBJ1-5,-,14,TRBV6-5,-,CASSGNTNNQPQHF
TRBJ1-5,-,14,TRBV27,-,CASSFYGTSGPQHF
TRBJ1-4,-,13,TRBV6-1,-,CASSRDFKEKLFF
TRBJ1-4,-,14,TRBV19,-,CASSIFGGVEKLFF